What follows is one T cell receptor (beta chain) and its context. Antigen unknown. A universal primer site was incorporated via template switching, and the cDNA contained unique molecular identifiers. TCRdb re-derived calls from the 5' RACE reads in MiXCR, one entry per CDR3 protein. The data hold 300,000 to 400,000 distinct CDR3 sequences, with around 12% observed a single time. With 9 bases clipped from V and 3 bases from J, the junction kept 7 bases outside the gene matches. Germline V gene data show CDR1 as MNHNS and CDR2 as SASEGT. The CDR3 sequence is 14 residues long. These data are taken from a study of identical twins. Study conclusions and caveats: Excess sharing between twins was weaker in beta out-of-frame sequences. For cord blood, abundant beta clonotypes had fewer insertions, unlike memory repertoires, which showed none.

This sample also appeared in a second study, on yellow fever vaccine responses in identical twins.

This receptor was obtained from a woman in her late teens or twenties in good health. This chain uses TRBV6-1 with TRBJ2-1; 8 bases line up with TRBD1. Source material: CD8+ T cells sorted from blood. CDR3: CASTTGGHYNEQFF. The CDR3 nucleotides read TGTGCCAGTACTACAGGGGGGCACTACAATGAGCAGTTCTTC.